The 30 T cell receptor beta chains presented below share a single source sample, sequenced in a study of T cell responses to AZD1222 COVID-19 vaccine. Sequencing used immunoSEQ multiplex PCR; TCRdb keeps in-frame clones, though not all of them. The table records about 83,000 clones, 86% of them present only once. The specimen comprised peripheral blood, sampled on day 0 of AZD1222 vaccination. Receptor source: an adult in good health.

The rearrangement uses TRBV19 and TRBJ1-2; possible D gene TRBD1, 6 bases. The CDR3 sequence is 13 residues long. V was pared by 8 bases and J by 7 bases, with 17 bases between. Per the germline V gene, CDR1 is LNHDA and CDR2 is SQIVND (reference sequence). CDR3 region: CASFRGSGGGYTF. DNA for the CDR3: TGTGCCAGTTTCAGGGGTTCGGGCGGTGGCTACACCTTC.

In this sample, this clone turned up once. This chain connects TRBV28 to TRBJ2-7; 11 nucleotides align to TRBD1. The CDR3 length is 16 residues. CDR1 and CDR2 (germline): MDHEN, SYDVKM. The ends lost 6 bases at V and 7 bases at J; junction bases unmatched: 14. The chain's CDR3 is CASREGGTGGFWEQYF. Written as DNA, the CDR3 is TGTGCCAGCAGGGAAGGAGGGACAGGGGGATTTTGGGAGCAGTACTTC.

The chain has TRBV27 and TRBJ2-2; tentatively, D is TRBD2 (6 bases). V was trimmed by 4 bases and J by 3 bases, leaving 9 bases between them. CDR1 MNHEY and CDR2 SMNVEV come from the germline V gene (reference sequence). CDR3 length: 14 amino acids. The CDR3 DNA is TGTGCCAGCAGTTGGGCTAGCGACACCGGGGAGCTGTTTTTT. This encodes CASSWASDTGELFF.

J is TRBJ1-4 and V is TRBV7-6, with D unresolved. Germline V gene data show CDR1 as SGHVS and CDR2 as FNYEAQ. Trimming cost V 1 base and J 0 bases, with 6 bases left between them. The CDR3 extends over 15 amino acids. The CDR3, as DNA: TGTGCCAGCAGCTTAGATCCGGCAACTAATGAAAAACTGTTTTTT. Translation: CASSLDPATNEKLFF.

CDR3 coding DNA: TGTGCCAGCAGCCAGGAGGGTTCGACCAAAAACATTCAGTACTTC. It is translated as CASSQEGSTKNIQYF. This rearrangement joins TRBV16 to TRBJ2-4, with a possible D match to TRBD2 (6 bases). The CDR3 spans 15 residues. Germline V gene sequence: CDR1 KGHSY, CDR2 FQNENV. The V gene lost 3 bases and the J gene lost 2 bases, with 11 bases spanning the gap. Using reference TRBV16 and TRBJ2-4 for the parts outside the CDR3, the full variable domain is GEEVAQTPKHLVRGEGQKAKLYCAPIKGHSYVFWYQQVLKNEFKFLISFQNENVFDETGMPKERFSAKCLPNSPCSLEIQATKLEDSAVYFCASSQEGSTKNIQYFGAGTRLSVL.

The rearrangement uses TRBV6-6 and TRBJ1-4, with 9 bases lining up with TRBD1. CDR1 and CDR2 from the germline V gene are MNHNY and SVGAGI (reference sequence). Trimming at V came to 5 bases and at J to 0 bases, leaving 7 bases not matched to a gene. The CDR3 sequence is 17 residues long. CDR3 amino acids: CASSLQGAIATNEKLFF. The CDR3 DNA sequence: TGTGCCAGCAGTCTACAGGGGGCGATTGCAACTAATGAAAAACTGTTTTTT.

This clone was counted only a few times. The J gene is TRBJ1-5, the V gene TRBV25-1, with D unclear. The CDR3 has 12 residues. Germline CDR1 reads MGHDK; CDR2 reads SYGVNS. The V and J ends lost 6 bases and 1 base respectively, with 4 bases between them. The CDR3 here is CASSWSNQPQHF. The DNA for the CDR3 is TGTGCCAGCAGCTGGAGCAATCAGCCCCAGCATTTT.

This clone came up once. The chain links TRBV2 to TRBJ1-5; no reliable D call. Per germline, CDR1 SNHLY and CDR2 FYNNEI. Trimming left V 3 bases short and J 4 bases short, with 7 bases between. There are 13 residues in the CDR3. The CDR3 reads CASSDSENQPQHF. The CDR3 coding sequence is TGTGCCAGCAGTGACAGCGAGAATCAGCCCCAGCATTTT.

In DNA form, the CDR3 reads TGCAGTGCTAGTCGGGGCGGCTACGAGCAGTACTTC. It codes for CSASRGGYEQYF. The chain is built from TRBV20-1 and TRBJ2-7; perhaps D is TRBD1 or TRBD2 (5 bases each). V gave up 3 bases and J gave up 3 bases, with 9 bases separating them. The length of the CDR3 is 12 residues. Germline CDR1 and CDR2: DFQATT and SNEGSKA (reference sequence).

The chain has TRBV3-1 (or the pseudogene TRBV3-2) and TRBJ2-7, with D maybe TRBD1 (5 bases). Trimming cost V 6 bases and J 0 bases, with 9 bases left between them. Germline V gene data show CDR1 as LGHDT and CDR2 as YNNKEL (reference sequence). The CDR3 extends over 13 amino acids. CDR3: CASSRQSSYEQYF. The DNA of the CDR3 is TGTGCCAGCAGTCGACAGAGCTCCTACGAGCAGTACTTC.

The rearrangement joins TRBV7-9 to TRBJ2-5; 14 bases fit TRBD2. The CDR3 runs to 16 residues. Germline CDR1 is SEHNR and CDR2 is FQNEAQ (reference sequence). The J segment lost 3 bases and the V segment lost 5 bases, leaving 5 bases of the junction unmatched. CDR3 coding DNA: TGTGCCAGCAGCCCGTGGGGACTAGCGGGAGAAGAGACCCAGTACTTC. It specifies CASSPWGLAGEETQYF.

The chain recombines TRBV10-2 with TRBJ1-6; 9 bases line up with TRBD1. V lost 6 bases, J lost 6 bases, and 6 bases stayed unmatched. Germline V gene lookup returns CDR1 WSHSY and CDR2 SAAADI. CDR3 length equals 15 residues. The CDR3 nucleotides are TGCGCCAGCAGACCGGGACAGGGAATTAATTCACCCCTCCACTTT. Residues: CASRPGQGINSPLHF.

The chain links TRBV7-2 to TRBJ1-2; 8 positions agree with TRBD1. The CDR3 consists of 14 residues. With 5 bases clipped from V and 7 bases from J, the junction kept 9 bases outside the gene matches. Germline assignment: CDR1 SGHTA and CDR2 FQGNSA. CDR3 in amino acids: CASSRDRGPFGYTF. The CDR3 DNA reads TGTGCCAGCAGCCGCGACAGGGGCCCTTTTGGCTACACCTTC.

The chain joins TRBV29-1 to TRBJ2-3; 7 bases line up with TRBD2. The CDR3 covers 15 residues. V was clipped by 4 bases and J by 0 bases; unmatched bases: 7. Germline V CDR1 and CDR2: SQVTM, ANQGSEA. The chain's CDR3 is CSVVPGGPSTDTQYF. CDR3 DNA sequence: TGCAGCGTTGTCCCGGGAGGTCCTAGCACAGATACGCAGTATTTT.

CDR3 loop: CASKGVDPNYGYTF. The CDR3 bases are TGTGCCAGTAAAGGGGTAGACCCTAACTATGGCTACACCTTC. The chain combines TRBV19 with TRBJ1-2, with D possibly being TRBD1 (5 bases). The V end was cut by 7 bases, the J end by 0 bases, with 12 bases between. There are 14 residues in the CDR3. Looked up from germline, CDR1 is LNHDA and CDR2 is SQIVND (reference sequence).

The rearrangement links TRBV9 to TRBJ2-3, with 7 bases fitting TRBD2. The junction had 7 bases not matched to a gene; V was cut back by 4 bases and J by 2 bases. The CDR3 extends over 15 amino acids. Germline CDR1 reads SGDLS; CDR2 reads YYNGEE. CDR3 amino acids: CASSRRTSYTDTQYF. The CDR3 DNA reads as TGTGCCAGCAGCCGACGGACTAGTTACACAGATACGCAGTATTTT.

This chain uses TRBV24-1 with TRBJ2-3; a weak D match, TRBD1 (5 bases). Deletions cut 3 bases from V and 6 bases from J, with 9 bases between. Germline V gives CDR1 KGHDR, CDR2 SFDVKD. The CDR3 spans 13 residues. CDR3: CATSDEKGDTQYF. For the CDR3, the DNA is TGTGCCACCAGTGATGAGAAGGGGGATACGCAGTATTTT.

The chain combines TRBV6-1 with TRBJ1-2; no firm D call. Trimming removed 0 bases at V and 1 base at J, with 6 bases between. CDR3 length: 14 residues. CDR1 and CDR2 (germline): MNHNS, SASEGT. The CDR3 is CASSEAASNYGYTF. The CDR3 nucleotides are TGTGCCAGCAGTGAAGCTGCCAGTAACTATGGCTACACCTTC.

The chain uses TRBV29-1 and TRBJ1-1, with 9 bases matching TRBD1. The CDR3 spans 14 residues. Germline V gene sequence: CDR1 SQVTM, CDR2 ANQGSEA. CDR3 loop: CTVLLAGTGREAFF. CDR3 sequence (DNA): TGCACCGTCTTATTGGCTGGGACAGGGAGAGAAGCTTTCTTT.

This clone is a singleton in its sample. The genes are TRBV10-3 and TRBJ2-1, with D possibly being TRBD1 (6 bases). The CDR3 is 13 residues long. The germline gives CDR1 ENHRY, CDR2 SYGVKD. The V and J ends lost 6 bases and 6 bases respectively, with 12 bases between them. DNA of the CDR3: TGTGCCATCAGACAGGGAATAATCAATGAGCAGTTCTTC. This gives the protein CAIRQGIINEQFF.

The chain has TRBV19 and TRBJ1-1, with a weak D call TRBD1 (5 bases). The CDR3 extends over 16 amino acids. Germline V gene lookup returns CDR1 LNHDA and CDR2 SQIVND (reference sequence). Trimming took 3 bases from V and 1 from J, leaving 15 bases between them. The CDR3 nucleotides read TGTGCCAGTAGTATCCGGGGCTACGGGAGGAACACTGAAGCTTTCTTT. Translation: CASSIRGYGRNTEAFF.

This chain links TRBV7-8 with TRBJ2-1; 8 positions agree with TRBD2. The junction had 15 bases not matched to a gene; V was cut back by 6 bases and J by 5 bases. This CDR3 region has 17 residues. The germline V gene encodes CDR1 SGHVS and CDR2 FQNEAQ. CDR3 in DNA: TGTGCCAGCAGGACTATGATCGGGAGCGGGAGTAACAATGAGCAGTTCTTC. This encodes CASRTMIGSGSNNEQFF.

The chain combines TRBV10-2 with TRBJ2-3, with 14 bases that match TRBD2. Germline V gives CDR1 WSHSY, CDR2 SAAADI. J was trimmed by 4 bases and V by 6 bases; bases with no gene match: 3. There are 15 residues in the CDR3. The CDR3, as DNA: TGCGCCAGCAGGCCGGGACTAGCGGGGGCAGATACGCAGTATTTT. This codes for CASRPGLAGADTQYF.

Concerning this clone itself: Different DNA sequences within this sample yield the same CDR3. The rearrangement joins TRBV3-1 (or the pseudogene TRBV3-2) to TRBJ2-2; TRBD2 is a possible D gene (5 bases). Germline-derived CDR1 and CDR2 are LGHDT and YNNKEL (reference sequence). The CDR3 spans 15 residues. V was clipped by 2 bases and J by 0 bases, with 7 bases between them. The CDR3 loop is CASSQSGANTGELFF. The DNA for the CDR3 is TGTGCCAGCAGCCAAAGCGGAGCGAACACCGGGGAGCTGTTTTTT.

The V and J genes are TRBV7-2 and TRBJ2-2, with D perhaps matching TRBD1 (6 bases). Trimming shortened V by 5 bases and J by 0 bases, and 13 bases separated the two germline ends. The germline CDR1 and CDR2 sequences are SGHTA and FQGNSA. The CDR3 is 16 amino acids. CDR3 coding DNA: TGTGCCAGCAGCGCTAGACAGGTCGCGAACACCGGGGAGCTGTTTTTT. Protein sequence: CASSARQVANTGELFF. Supplemented by reference TRBV7-2 and TRBJ2-2, the full variable domain reads GAGVSQSPSNKVTEKGKDVELRCDPISGHTALYWYRQSLGQGLEFLIYFQGNSAPDKSGLPSDRFSAERTGGSVSTLTIQRTQQEDSAVYLCASSARQVANTGELFFGEGSRLTVL.

The chain employs TRBV7-9 and TRBJ1-2; D might be TRBD1 (5 bases). The germline V gene has CDR1 SEHNR and CDR2 FQNEAQ (reference sequence). Trimming removed 5 bases from V and 3 bases from J, with 13 bases in between. CDR3 size: 14 residues. In DNA, the CDR3 is TGTGCCAGCAGCCTAGGAGTGGGGGACTATGGCTACACCTTC. Translation: CASSLGVGDYGYTF.

This chain connects TRBV27 to TRBJ1-6; no clear D. The CDR3 has 15 amino acids. Germline-derived CDR1 and CDR2 are MNHEY and SMNVEV (reference sequence). Trimming cost V 3 bases and J 5 bases, with 11 bases left between them. The CDR3 is CASSLGSLNNSPLHF. In DNA form, the CDR3 reads TGTGCCAGCAGTTTGGGCAGCCTAAATAATTCACCCCTCCACTTT.

The V call is TRBV6-4, the J call TRBJ1-2; possible D gene TRBD1, 5 bases. CDR1 is MRHNA and CDR2 is SNTAGT in the germline V gene. The CDR3 length is 13 residues. V was trimmed by 4 bases and J by 4 bases, leaving 10 bases between them. CDR3 sequence reads: CASSAGPPYGYTF. The CDR3 DNA reads as TGTGCCAGCAGTGCGGGGCCGCCCTATGGCTACACCTTC.

The rearrangement uses TRBV18 and TRBJ1-4; D gene ambiguous. Germline V lookup: CDR1 KGHSH, CDR2 LQKENI. The CDR3 runs to 13 residues. V lost 2 bases, J lost 5 bases, and 6 bases lay in between. The CDR3 spells CASSPGSNEKLFF. The CDR3 bases are TGTGCCAGCTCACCAGGGAGCAATGAAAAACTGTTTTTT.

V is TRBV5-1 and J is TRBJ1-1; D is unresolved. This CDR3 region has 15 residues. Germline values: CDR1 SGHRS, CDR2 YFSETQ. Trimming pared 4 bases from V and 5 bases from J, leaving 18 bases between. CDR3: CASSPGGVSGTEAFF. Here the CDR3 DNA reads TGCGCCAGCAGCCCTGGCGGGGTTTCGGGGACTGAAGCTTTCTTT.